This T cell receptor beta chain was recovered during a study of T cells in women clearing cervical HPV infection. All participants had a single incident cervical HPV16 infection, and prevalent HPV16 infections were excluded. Clones were sequenced by immunoSEQ multiplex PCR, and TCRdb holds only the in-frame ones, with some missing. Its listing shows approximately 22,000 clones. The V gene lost 0 bases and the J gene lost 5 bases, with 11 bases spanning the gap. The CDR3 loop spans 14 amino acids. Germline CDR1 SGHDT, CDR2 YYEEEE. General study results and limits: CIN3+ cases had significantly higher TCR repertoire richness than controls, but evenness did not differ.

As regards this clone: Antigen specificity is unknown. The CDR3 end lies 3 residues beyond the end of the read and is filled in from the germline J gene.

Sequencing used blood buffy coat. The sequence came from a woman aged 18-70 years with a cervical HPV16 infection that either progressed to CIN3+ or cleared (not recorded which). The V gene is TRBV5-6, the J gene TRBJ1-1; D perhaps matches TRBD1 (6 bases). The part of the CDR3 DNA that was read is TGTGCCAGCAGCTTGGGACAGGTCGGGACTGAA. It encodes CASSLGQVGTE. The CDR3 in full is CASSLGQVGTEAFF.